The TCR beta chain described here comes from a study of cytomegalovirus exposure and HLA in healthy donors. A remark on this clone: Its antigen remains unidentified. This same CDR3 is encoded by further DNA sequences in the sample.

Study results and caveats: In a later analysis, V- and J-gene trimming of beta chains associated with a DCLRE1C missense variant, replicated independently.

Trimming cost V 5 bases and J 3 bases; bases outside gene matches: 1. Germline V gene data show CDR1 as MNHEY and CDR2 as SVGAGI. The CDR3 length is 12 residues. The PCR contained 60 Vbeta and 13 Jbeta primers. The data were produced by immunoSEQ multiplex PCR, yet TCRdb's version contains in-frame clones alone and is incomplete. The repertoire holds 100,000 to 150,000 clones, with approximately 71% as singletons. This chain connects TRBV6-5 to TRBJ2-7, with 7 positions matching TRBD1. Material: PBMCs. The receptor's source is a woman aged 45-65 years in good health and CMV-seronegative. This CDR3 reads CASSRQGYEQYF. DNA of the CDR3: TGTGCCAGCAGTCGACAGGGCTACGAGCAGTACTTC.